This passage covers 31 T cell receptor beta chains from one sample sequenced in a study of CD8+CD57+ T cells in acquired aplastic anemia. Only patients with CD8+CD57+ cell expansion on flow cytometry were chosen for sequencing. The TCR beta profiling, which covered VDJ combination and CDR3 sequence, was carried out using genomic DNA as the template. Using its own MiXCR run on the reads, TCRdb lists one record per CDR3 protein. The table has fewer than 250,000 distinct CDR3 sequences, about half seen once. Input material: sorted CD4+, CD8+, or CD8+CD57+ T cells (not recorded which) from PBMCs. The receptors derive from a human donor with aplastic anemia.

The chain combines TRBV5-1 with TRBJ2-3, with no clear D. CDR1 SGHRS and CDR2 YFSETQ come from the germline V gene. The CDR3 consists of 15 residues. V was trimmed by 0 bases and J by 0 bases, leaving 8 bases between them. The CDR3 reads CASSLDSPSTDTQYF. In DNA form, the CDR3 reads TGCGCCAGCAGCTTGGACTCCCCTAGCACAGATACGCAGTATTTT.

The gene calls are TRBV29-1 and TRBJ2-5; TRBD2 matches at 8 bases. CDR1 and CDR2 from the germline V gene are SQVTM and ANQGSEA. V was clipped by 8 bases and J by 2 bases; unmatched bases: 13. This CDR3 spans 15 amino acids. The CDR3: CSNRGGEGTQETQYF. CDR3 DNA sequence: TGCAGCAACCGGGGGGGAGAAGGGACTCAAGAGACCCAGTACTTC.

This clonotype showed up many times. The J gene is TRBJ2-2, the V gene TRBV19; D not resolved. Germline V gives CDR1 LNHDA, CDR2 SQIVND (reference sequence). The CDR3 totals 14 residues. V lost 2 bases to trimming and J lost 5 bases, with 9 bases between them. CDR3 loop: CASSIYVRTGELFF. CDR3 DNA: TGTGCCAGTAGTATATATGTTCGGACCGGGGAGCTGTTTTTT.

Turning to this clonotype: A read error may account for a junction end that differs from germline. The V and J genes are TRBV19 and TRBJ2-7, with D possibly being TRBD1 (6 bases). The CDR3 runs 15 residues. The germline V gene has CDR1 LNHDA and CDR2 SQIVND (reference sequence). The CDR3 nucleotides read TGTACCAGTGGAAAGGAGAGGGGGACCTCCTACGAGCAGTACTTC. As protein: CTSGKERGTSYEQYF. The entire variable domain, with the rest obtained from reference TRBV19 and TRBJ2-7, is as follows: DGGITQSPKYLFRKEGQNVTLSCEQNLNHDAMYWYRQDPGQGLRLIYYSQIVNDFQKGDIAEGYSVSREKKESFPLTVTSAQKNPTAFYLCTSGKERGTSYEQYFGPGTRLTVT.

The chain recombines TRBV20-1 with TRBJ2-4; 7 bases agree with TRBD2. The CDR3 is made up of 18 amino acids. V was pared by 1 base and J by 0 bases, with 12 bases of the junction left unmatched. The germline V gene has CDR1 DFQATT and CDR2 SNEGSKA (reference sequence). CDR3: CSARGRPSGLIAKNIQYF. The CDR3 nucleotides are TGCAGTGCTAGAGGGCGGCCTAGCGGCCTTATAGCCAAAAACATTCAGTACTTC.

Concerning this clonotype itself: A read error may explain this, as a much larger clone is one base away. The chain joins TRBV2 to TRBJ2-1, with 8 bases that match TRBD1. The CDR3 totals 14 residues. J was trimmed by 9 bases and V by 6 bases; bases with no gene match: 10. The germline gives CDR1 SNHLY, CDR2 FYNNEI. The DNA of the CDR3 is TGTGCCAGCAGGACCGGGACAGGAGCCAGTGAGCAGTTCTTC. This encodes CASRTGTGASEQFF.

This clonotype was observed once. This sequence joins TRBV29-1 and TRBJ1-2; a possible D gene is TRBD1 (6 bases). The CDR3 extends over 14 amino acids. Trimming stripped 6 bases from V and 4 bases from J, with 18 bases between. Per the germline V gene, CDR1 is SQVTM and CDR2 is ANQGSEA. This chain's CDR3 is CSVDEGGTTYGYTF. The CDR3 DNA sequence: TGCAGCGTCGATGAGGGGGGCACGACCTATGGCTACACCTTC. The whole variable domain, filled in from reference TRBV29-1 and TRBJ1-2, reads SAVISQKPSRDICQRGTSLTIQCQVDSQVTMMFWYRQQPGQSLTLIATANQGSEATYESGFVIDKFPISRPNLTFSTLTVSNMSPEDSSIYLCSVDEGGTTYGYTFGSGTRLTVV.

Only a few counts were recorded for this clonotype. The chain couples TRBV19 to TRBJ2-7; 11 bases line up with TRBD1. Germline V CDR1 and CDR2: LNHDA, SQIVND (reference sequence). The CDR3 is 14 residues long. The ends lost 3 bases at V and 2 bases at J; junction bases unmatched: 0. CDR3 coding DNA: TGTGCCAGTAGTATGGGACAGGGGGCCTACGAGCAGTACTTC. Protein product: CASSMGQGAYEQYF.

The chain has TRBV10-3 and TRBJ2-2; D not resolved. Per germline, CDR1 ENHRY and CDR2 SYGVKD. This CDR3 is 13 amino acids long. Trimming removed 6 bases from V and 0 bases from J, with 5 bases in between. The CDR3 sequence is CAIRPTNTGELFF. As DNA, the CDR3 is TGTGCCATCAGGCCGACGAACACCGGGGAGCTGTTTTTT.

This clonotype showed up many times. The genes are TRBV19 and TRBJ2-5; 10 nucleotides match TRBD2. Germline CDR1 and CDR2: LNHDA and SQIVND (reference sequence). This CDR3 comprises 19 residues. J lost 4 bases, V lost 3 bases, and 17 bases had no gene match. In DNA, the CDR3 is TGTGCCAGTAGTATCCCCCGAGCGGGGGGGCGGGCGGGAGTAGAGACCCAGTACTTC. Encoded protein: CASSIPRAGGRAGVETQYF. Full variable domain (missing parts from reference TRBV19 and TRBJ2-5): DGGITQSPKYLFRKEGQNVTLSCEQNLNHDAMYWYRQDPGQGLRLIYYSQIVNDFQKGDIAEGYSVSREKKESFPLTVTSAQKNPTAFYLCASSIPRAGGRAGVETQYFGPGTRLLVL.

There are many counts of this clonotype. The chain recombines TRBV20-1 with TRBJ1-1, with 9 bases matching TRBD1. Germline lookup yields CDR1 DFQATT and CDR2 SNEGSKA (reference sequence). J lost 0 bases, V lost 6 bases, and 8 bases had no gene match. This CDR3 spans 15 amino acids. DNA of the CDR3: TGCAGTGCGCCGGGACAGGGATCGTTGAACACTGAAGCTTTCTTT. This gives the protein CSAPGQGSLNTEAFF.

This clonotype was found many times. This chain connects TRBV5-1 to TRBJ1-3; possibly TRBD1 for D (6 bases). V lost 0 bases and J 5 bases, leaving 12 bases between the germline ends. Germline CDR1 reads SGHRS; CDR2 reads YFSETQ. This CDR3 contains 15 residues. CDR3 bases: TGCGCCAGCAGCTTGGCCCCGGACAGCCGAAACACCATATATTTT. Translating it yields CASSLAPDSRNTIYF.

The chain uses TRBV6-6 and TRBJ1-2; D remains unclear. The V end lost 2 bases, the J end lost 7 bases, and 8 bases lay between the germline ends. The CDR3 covers 12 residues. Per germline, CDR1 MNHNY and CDR2 SVGAGI (reference sequence). CDR3 loop: CASSYGGFGYTF. The CDR3 DNA reads as TGTGCCAGCAGTTACGGCGGATTTGGCTACACCTTC.

About this clonotype: Germline and junction disagree at one end, which may indicate a read error. The genes are TRBV20-1 and TRBJ1-6; D call uncertain. Germline values: CDR1 DFQATT, CDR2 SNEGSKA (reference sequence). This CDR3 comprises 13 residues. The CDR3 loop reads CSAPTGINSPLYF. The CDR3 DNA reads TGCAGTGCCCCCACGGGGATTAATTCACCCCTCTACTTT.

In its sample, this clonotype was seen many times. The chain recombines TRBV12-3 or TRBV12-4 with TRBJ1-1; 7 bases align to TRBD1. V lost 5 bases, J lost 3 bases, and 6 bases stayed unmatched. The CDR3 runs 14 residues. Here the CDR3 DNA reads TGTGCCAGCAGTGCTAGGGGGCGGGACACTGAAGCTTTCTTT. It translates to CASSARGRDTEAFF.

With respect to this clonotype: Given a much more abundant clone one base away, this may be a read error. CDR3 nucleotide sequence: TGTGCCAGCAGCTTAAGTAAGGTCTCCTATAATTCACCCCTCCACTTT. This gives the protein CASSLSKVSYNSPLHF. The rearrangement joins TRBV7-2 to TRBJ1-6; D gene unclear. The CDR3 length is 16 residues. CDR1 SGHTA and CDR2 FQGNSA come from the germline V gene. V was cut by 2 bases and J by 0 bases, with 8 bases left in between.

The gene calls are TRBV10-1 and TRBJ2-7; the match to TRBD1 covers 7 bases. This CDR3 contains 15 residues. Germline CDR1 and CDR2: WNHNN and SYGVQD (reference sequence). V gave up 8 bases and J gave up 2 bases; unmatched junction bases: 12. The CDR3 nucleotides read TGCGCCAGCGCCCGGACAGGACCTCCGACCTACGAGCAGTACTTC. Amino acid sequence: CASARTGPPTYEQYF.

This clonotype has only a few counts. The V call is TRBV19, the J call TRBJ2-1, with 8 bases identical to TRBD2. The CDR3 covers 15 residues. V lost 5 bases to trimming and J lost 6 bases; unmatched junction nucleotides: 9. The germline CDR1 and CDR2 sequences are LNHDA and SQIVND (reference sequence). The CDR3 bases are TGTGCCAGTAGTTCCTTCAGCGGGGGCCGCAATGAGCAGTTCTTC. It translates to CASSSFSGGRNEQFF.

A word on this clonotype: A clone one base away is much larger, so this may be a read error. This chain uses TRBV7-2 with TRBJ2-1; D is perhaps TRBD1 or TRBD2 (5 bases each). Germline CDR1 SGHTA, CDR2 FQGNSA. V was trimmed by 4 bases and J by 4 bases, leaving 17 bases between them. The CDR3 is 16 amino acids. CDR3 protein: CASSSLRPGPYNEQFF. The CDR3 DNA reads TGTGCCAGCAGCTCCCTAAGACCGGGACCATACAATGAGCAGTTCTTC.

This clonotype has a count of ten or more. V gene TRBV9 combines with J gene TRBJ1-1; D not resolved. Germline values: CDR1 SGDLS, CDR2 YYNGEE. There are 14 residues in the CDR3. Trimming stripped 0 bases from V and 4 bases from J, with 10 bases between. CDR3 protein: CASSVAVGGTEAFF. The CDR3 DNA reads TGTGCCAGCAGCGTAGCGGTGGGAGGCACTGAAGCTTTCTTT.

In its sample, this clonotype was seen many times. Sequence at one end of the junction differs from germline and may be a read error. The chain couples TRBV5-1 to TRBJ2-2; D might be TRBD2 (6 bases). CDR3 length: 14 residues. Germline loops: CDR1 SGHRS, CDR2 YFSETQ. In DNA, the CDR3 is TGCGCCAGCAGCTTACCGGGGAGGACCGGGAAGCTGTTTTTT. The encoded protein is CASSLPGRTGKLFF.

In this sample, this clonotype turned up a few times. The chain joins TRBV29-1 to TRBJ2-3; the D gene is possibly TRBD2 (5 bases). Germline-derived CDR1 and CDR2 are SQVTM and ANQGSEA. CDR3 length equals 12 residues. The V gene lost 4 bases and the J gene lost 4 bases, with 9 bases spanning the gap. The CDR3 protein is CSVALAPDTQYF. In DNA form, the CDR3 reads TGCAGCGTTGCGCTAGCCCCAGATACGCAGTATTTT.

As to this clonotype: The limits of the CDR3 on the DNA are not certain, so only TCRdb's listed CDR3 is given. The chain has TRBV2 and TRBJ1-2. The CDR3 sequence runs 14 residues, both termini included. CDR1 is SNHLY, CDR2 FYNNEI, per germline. This chain's CDR3 is CASSIKGWGGGNTF.

The gene calls are TRBV7-6 and TRBJ1-6; a weak D match, TRBD1 (6 bases). The CDR3 contains 15 residues. V lost 6 bases and J lost 6, with 15 bases in between. The germline CDR1 and CDR2 sequences are SGHVS and FNYEAQ. The CDR3 DNA is TGTGCCAGCAGTTTACAGACAGGCAGTAATTCACCCCTCCACTTT. Its translation is CASSLQTGSNSPLHF.

The table lists this clonotype with many counts. The chain uses TRBV7-9 and TRBJ1-3; maybe TRBD1 (6 bases). The CDR3 covers 16 residues. Germline CDR1 reads SEHNR; CDR2 reads FQNEAQ (reference sequence). Trimming left V 5 bases short and J 2 bases short, with 16 bases between. CDR3 DNA sequence: TGTGCCAGCAGCGCCGACCCAGGGGAACCTGGAAACACCATATATTTT. This gives the protein CASSADPGEPGNTIYF.

This clonotype was seen repeatedly, ten times or more. The rearrangement links TRBV12-3 or TRBV12-4 to TRBJ1-3, with D unclear. This CDR3 contains 13 residues. Trimming shortened V by 6 bases and J by 2 bases, and 8 bases separated the two germline ends. The CDR3 loop reads CASRRAAGNTIYF. Here the CDR3 DNA reads TGTGCCAGCAGGCGGGCCGCTGGAAACACCATATATTTT.

This clonotype appeared a few times. It may be a read error: a sequence one base away is much more abundant. The chain employs TRBV20-1 and TRBJ1-2; 11 bases align to TRBD1. Germline V gene data show CDR1 as DFQATT and CDR2 as SNEGSKA (reference sequence). There are 15 residues in the CDR3. The J segment lost 6 bases and the V segment lost 5 bases, leaving 11 bases of the junction unmatched. Here the CDR3 reads CSAGTGGIGENGYTF. The CDR3 DNA sequence: TGCAGTGCTGGGACAGGGGGAATAGGGGAGAATGGCTACACCTTC.

This clonotype was detected many times. The DNA for the CDR3 is TGCAGTGCAACCGGCGCGAGGGTACCTGGAAACACCATATATTTT. Amino acid sequence: CSATGARVPGNTIYF. This chain joins TRBV20-1 and TRBJ1-3; D is unresolved. The germline V and J ends were trimmed by 6 bases and 2 bases, with 17 bases remaining between them. CDR1 is DFQATT, CDR2 SNEGSKA, per germline (reference sequence). The CDR3 runs 15 residues.

The chain has TRBV9 and TRBJ1-1, with D unresolved. The CDR3 has 12 residues. V lost 6 bases and J 1 base, leaving 7 bases between the germline ends. Germline V CDR1 and CDR2: SGDLS, YYNGEE. Here the CDR3 DNA reads TGTGCCAGCACCGCAGGGAACACTGAAGCTTTCTTT. Protein product: CASTAGNTEAFF.

A remark on this clonotype: A junction end diverges from the germline sequence, so it may reflect a read error. The rearrangement joins TRBV7-9 to TRBJ2-3; a weak D match, TRBD1 (5 bases). Germline V gene data show CDR1 as SEHNR and CDR2 as FQNEAQ (reference sequence). The CDR3 spans 12 residues. CDR3 coding DNA: TGTGCCAGCAGCCACAAAACAGGTACGCAGTATTTT. Residues: CASSHKTGTQYF.

This rearrangement joins TRBV2 to TRBJ1-1; tentative D call: TRBD1 (6 bases). Germline lookup yields CDR1 SNHLY and CDR2 FYNNEI. This CDR3 region has 13 residues. V gave up 6 bases and J gave up 5 bases, with 13 bases separating them. The CDR3 region is CASRTGPSTEAFF. The CDR3 DNA reads TGTGCCAGCAGAACAGGGCCCTCAACTGAAGCTTTCTTT. Together with reference TRBV2 and TRBJ1-1, the CDR3 gives the full variable domain: EPEVTQTPSHQVTQMGQEVILRCVPISNHLYFYWYRQILGQKVEFLVSFYNNEISEKSEIFDDQFSVERPDGSNFTLKIRSTKLEDSAMYFCASRTGPSTEAFFGQGTRLTVV.